These T cell receptor beta chains were read from a single sample in a study of T cells after yellow fever vaccination. TCRdb ran MiXCR on the 5' RACE reads and lists one entry per CDR3 protein. There are about 69,000 distinct CDR3 sequences in the sample; about 6% occur only once, and about 2% lies in the top ten. Sequenced here: CD4+ T cells sorted from PBMCs, sampled less than 18 days after the first yellow fever vaccination. These receptors were collected from a man younger than 35 who received the YFV17D yellow fever vaccine. Both conserved end residues are part of each CDR3. The order of the fields is CDR3 DNA, CDR3 protein, J gene, clone size, D gene, V gene. The D gene is left open where the match is weak. Sizes are listed as once, few, many or a size class.

DNA: TGCAGTGCCCTACACGGGGGGTTCGCAGATACGCAGTATTTT
CDR3: CSALHGGFADTQYF
J: TRBJ2-3
size: many
D: TRBD2
V: TRBV20-1

DNA: TGTGCCATCAGTGCGGGGGCTCCCGGGGAGCTGTTTTTT
CDR3: CAISAGAPGELFF
J: TRBJ2-2
size: few
D: .
V: TRBV10-3

DNA: TGCGCCAGCAGAAAAGCTGGAACGAACACCGGGGAGCTGTTTTTT
CDR3: CASRKAGTNTGELFF
J: TRBJ2-2
size: many
D: .
V: TRBV5-1

DNA: TGTGCCAGTTGTAGTCCGACAGCATCGAACACTGAAGCTTTCTTT
CDR3: CASCSPTASNTEAFF
J: TRBJ1-1
size: many
D: .
V: TRBV19

DNA: TGTGCCAGCAGCTTAAAGACTAGCGCCTACAATGAGCAGTTCTTC
CDR3: CASSLKTSAYNEQFF
J: TRBJ2-1
size: many
D: TRBD2
V: TRBV7-2

DNA: TGTGCCAGCAGCGAGAGGGGCAATTCACCCCTCCACTTT
CDR3: CASSERGNSPLHF
J: TRBJ1-6
size: many
D: .
V: TRBV6-2/TRBV6-3

DNA: TGCGCCAGCAGCTTGGGACCTGACACTGAAGCTTTCTTT
CDR3: CASSLGPDTEAFF
J: TRBJ1-1
size: many
D: .
V: TRBV5-1

DNA: TGTGCCAGCAGTTTCCTCAGGGGGTACACAGATACGCAGTATTTT
CDR3: CASSFLRGYTDTQYF
J: TRBJ2-3
size: many
D: TRBD1
V: TRBV12-3/TRBV12-4

DNA: TGCGCCAGCAGCTTCCAACAGGGGTCGGGCGAGCAGTACTTC
CDR3: CASSFQQGSGEQYF
J: TRBJ2-7
size: many
D: TRBD1
V: TRBV5-1

DNA: TGTGCCAGCAGTCCTGTCGGACTAGCTCGAACCGGGGAGCTGTTTTTT
CDR3: CASSPVGLARTGELFF
J: TRBJ2-2
size: many
D: TRBD2
V: TRBV6-2/TRBV6-3

DNA: TGTGCCAGCAGCTTACGAGGAACAGGGGGCTTTAATGGGCAGTTCTTC
CDR3: CASSLRGTGGFNGQFF
J: TRBJ2-1
size: many
D: TRBD1
V: TRBV11-3

DNA: TGTGCCACCAGTGCCCCCGCGGGGGGGAGGGGTAATTCACCCCTCCACTTT
CDR3: CATSAPAGGRGNSPLHF
J: TRBJ1-6
size: many
D: .
V: TRBV24-1

DNA: TGTGCCAGCAGCTTAGACACCCACACTGAAGCTTTCTTT
CDR3: CASSLDTHTEAFF
J: TRBJ1-1
size: many
D: .
V: TRBV2

DNA: TGCGCCAGCAGCCAGGAGCGGGGGAGCACAGATACGCAGTATTTT
CDR3: CASSQERGSTDTQYF
J: TRBJ2-3
size: many
D: TRBD2
V: TRBV4-3

DNA: TGTGCCAGCAAGCTAGGGGGGAGCTCCTACAATGAGCAGTTCTTC
CDR3: CASKLGGSSYNEQFF
J: TRBJ2-1
size: many
D: .
V: TRBV2

DNA: TGCAGTGCTAGAGATCTCGAGGGGCCTGGAGCTTTCTTT
CDR3: CSARDLEGPGAFF
J: TRBJ1-1
size: many
D: .
V: TRBV20-1

DNA: TGTGCCAGCAGTGTGATAGTGAACACTGAAGCTTTCTTT
CDR3: CASSVIVNTEAFF
J: TRBJ1-1
size: many
D: .
V: TRBV6-1

DNA: TGTGCCAGCAGCGCGAAGGCCGGGACAGGGGTCGGAAATACGCAGTATTTT
CDR3: CASSAKAGTGVGNTQYF
J: TRBJ2-3
size: many
D: TRBD1
V: TRBV7-2

DNA: TGTGCCAGCAGCTTGGGGTTTGGGTGGAAAGAGACCCAGTACTTC
CDR3: CASSLGFGWKETQYF
J: TRBJ2-5
size: many
D: .
V: TRBV5-5

DNA: TGCGCCAGCAGCTTGGGGCAGGGATGGGGCACAGATACGCAGTATTTT
CDR3: CASSLGQGWGTDTQYF
J: TRBJ2-3
size: many
D: .
V: TRBV5-1

DNA: TGTGCCAGCAGTGAACCGAGGGGGACCCAGTACTTC
CDR3: CASSEPRGTQYF
J: TRBJ2-5
size: many
D: .
V: TRBV6-1

DNA: TGTGCCACCAGCAGAGATCCGGGGGCCACAGATACGCAGTATTTT
CDR3: CATSRDPGATDTQYF
J: TRBJ2-3
size: many
D: .
V: TRBV15

DNA: TGTGCCAGCAGCCAAGAGGGTCGCAATCAGCCCCAGCATTTT
CDR3: CASSQEGRNQPQHF
J: TRBJ1-5
size: many
D: .
V: TRBV4-2

DNA: TGTGCCGGCGGACAGGGGTACAATGAGCAGTTCTTC
CDR3: CAGGQGYNEQFF
J: TRBJ2-1
size: many
D: TRBD1
V: TRBV6-2/TRBV6-3

DNA: TGTGCCAGCAGTTACCCCGGGACAGGGCAGTTAGCCAAAAACATTCAGTACTTC
CDR3: CASSYPGTGQLAKNIQYF
J: TRBJ2-4
size: many
D: TRBD1
V: TRBV6-2/TRBV6-3

DNA: TGTGCCAGCAGTTTCCGGTCCCCAGAAGAGGGCTATGGCTACACCTTC
CDR3: CASSFRSPEEGYGYTF
J: TRBJ1-2
size: many
D: .
V: TRBV6-5

DNA: TGTGCCAGCAGTTATACTCGCCGTCCGGGATCACCCCTCCACTTT
CDR3: CASSYTRRPGSPLHF
J: TRBJ1-6
size: many
D: .
V: TRBV6-5

DNA: TGTGCCAGCAGCCGGACCAGTCGGAGGGATACGCAGTATTTT
CDR3: CASSRTSRRDTQYF
J: TRBJ2-3
size: many
D: .
V: TRBV7-3

DNA: TGCGCCAGCAGCAAACCGGGGGGCGCAGCACAAGAGACCCAGTACTTC
CDR3: CASSKPGGAAQETQYF
J: TRBJ2-5
size: many
D: .
V: TRBV5-1

DNA: TGTGCCAGCAGCCTCGGGACAGGGGGCTTAGATACGCAGTATTTT
CDR3: CASSLGTGGLDTQYF
J: TRBJ2-3
size: many
D: TRBD1
V: TRBV9

DNA: TGCGCCAGCAGCTTGTTTTTGAAACCAGGACAGGGGGCGAGTGAGCAGTTCTTC
CDR3: CASSLFLKPGQGASEQFF
J: TRBJ2-1
size: many
D: TRBD1
V: TRBV5-1

DNA: TGTGCCAGCAGCTTCTTAGGTGCCAACTCTGGGGCCAACGTCCTGACTTTC
CDR3: CASSFLGANSGANVLTF
J: TRBJ2-6
size: many
D: .
V: TRBV5-6

DNA: TGTGCCAGCAGCTTGGGCAGGGAGTGGGCGCAGTATTTT
CDR3: CASSLGREWAQYF
J: TRBJ2-3
size: many
D: .
V: TRBV7-2

DNA: TGTGCCAGCAGTCAAGAGGACGGGAATGAGCAGTTCTTC
CDR3: CASSQEDGNEQFF
J: TRBJ2-1
size: many
D: .
V: TRBV12-3/TRBV12-4

DNA: TGTGCCAGCAGCAAAAGGGGCACAGGGGGCGGGAACACTGAAGCTTTCTTT
CDR3: CASSKRGTGGGNTEAFF
J: TRBJ1-1
size: many
D: .
V: TRBV21-1

DNA: TGCGCCAGCAGCTTGACAGGACTGAACACTGAAGCTTTCTTT
CDR3: CASSLTGLNTEAFF
J: TRBJ1-1
size: many
D: .
V: TRBV5-1

DNA: TGCGCCAGCAGCTCTAGGGACACCGAGGAGACCCAGTACTTC
CDR3: CASSSRDTEETQYF
J: TRBJ2-5
size: many
D: .
V: TRBV5-1

DNA: TGTGCCTGGCGAGGGAAGGGCACAGATACGCAGTATTTT
CDR3: CAWRGKGTDTQYF
J: TRBJ2-3
size: many
D: .
V: TRBV30

DNA: TGCGCCAGCTGCACAGGGAGCTCTGGGGCCAACGTCCTGACTTTC
CDR3: CASCTGSSGANVLTF
J: TRBJ2-6
size: many
D: .
V: TRBV5-1

DNA: TGCGCCAGCAGCCCTACAGACTCTGGGGCCAACGTCCTGACTTTC
CDR3: CASSPTDSGANVLTF
J: TRBJ2-6
size: many
D: .
V: TRBV5-1

DNA: TGTGCCAGCAGTTTGGGACAGGGAGCAAAACTGTTTTTT
CDR3: CASSLGQGAKLFF
J: TRBJ1-4
size: many
D: TRBD1
V: TRBV6-5

DNA: TGCGCCAGCAGCATCAGCACCCCCGTGGGTGAGCAGTTCTTC
CDR3: CASSISTPVGEQFF
J: TRBJ2-1
size: many
D: .
V: TRBV5-1

DNA: TGTGCCAGCAGCTACCAGCCCCAGGGGGCGCCGACCGAGCAGTACTTC
CDR3: CASSYQPQGAPTEQYF
J: TRBJ2-7
size: many
D: TRBD1
V: TRBV7-8

DNA: TGTGCCAGCAGCATTAGCCAAGGGCTACAAGAGACCCAGTACTTC
CDR3: CASSISQGLQETQYF
J: TRBJ2-5
size: many
D: .
V: TRBV9

DNA: TGTGCCAGCAGCCCCGGGACACTTACCCATGACTCTGGAAACACCATATATTTT
CDR3: CASSPGTLTHDSGNTIYF
J: TRBJ1-3
size: many
D: .
V: TRBV7-6

DNA: TGCGCCAGCAGCTTCAGAGAACAGGGGACCGACGGGGAGCTGTTTTTT
CDR3: CASSFREQGTDGELFF
J: TRBJ2-2
size: many
D: TRBD1
V: TRBV5-1

DNA: TGCAGCGTCCCCGGGCTAGCGGGGGGAGGAGAGACCCAGTACTTC
CDR3: CSVPGLAGGGETQYF
J: TRBJ2-5
size: many
D: TRBD2
V: TRBV29-1

DNA: TGCGCCAGCAGCCTTACGGACGTGCTCCCCTTTAATGAGCAGTTCTTC
CDR3: CASSLTDVLPFNEQFF
J: TRBJ2-1
size: many
D: .
V: TRBV5-1

DNA: TGTGCCAGCAGTCCTGGACAGGGGACCTCCTACGAGCAGTACTTC
CDR3: CASSPGQGTSYEQYF
J: TRBJ2-7
size: many
D: TRBD1
V: TRBV12-3/TRBV12-4

DNA: TGTGCCAGCAGCGGCGTAGTGGGCGAGCAGTACTTC
CDR3: CASSGVVGEQYF
J: TRBJ2-7
size: many
D: .
V: TRBV25-1

DNA: TGTGCCAGCAGCTTATCGGGACAGGGGTTGGGTCAGCCCCAGCATTTT
CDR3: CASSLSGQGLGQPQHF
J: TRBJ1-5
size: many
D: TRBD1
V: TRBV7-9

DNA: TGTGCCATCCAGGGGAACACCGGGGAGCTGTTTTTT
CDR3: CAIQGNTGELFF
J: TRBJ2-2
size: many
D: .
V: TRBV10-3

DNA: TGTGCCAGCAGCTTAAATGCGGGGAATAATAAAGAGACCCAGTACTTC
CDR3: CASSLNAGNNKETQYF
J: TRBJ2-5
size: many
D: .
V: TRBV7-3

DNA: TGTGCCAGCAGCTTAAGGCCCCGGGAGACCCAGTACTTC
CDR3: CASSLRPRETQYF
J: TRBJ2-5
size: many
D: .
V: TRBV7-9

DNA: TGTGCCAGCAGTTTCTACGGGGGGGCCGGGGAGCTGTTTTTT
CDR3: CASSFYGGAGELFF
J: TRBJ2-2
size: many
D: TRBD2
V: TRBV28

DNA: TGTGCCACCAATACAGGGGCGAGCACAGATACGCAGTATTTT
CDR3: CATNTGASTDTQYF
J: TRBJ2-3
size: many
D: TRBD1
V: TRBV15

DNA: TGTGCCAGCAGCAGGGACACCACAGATACGCAGTATTTT
CDR3: CASSRDTTDTQYF
J: TRBJ2-3
size: many
D: .
V: TRBV9

DNA: TGCGCCAGCAGCCCCCCGGGGTCCTCTGGAAACACCATATATTTT
CDR3: CASSPPGSSGNTIYF
J: TRBJ1-3
size: many
D: .
V: TRBV10-2

DNA: TGCAGTGCTAGAGAAGGAGGAATGGGCACAGATACGCAGTATTTT
CDR3: CSAREGGMGTDTQYF
J: TRBJ2-3
size: many
D: .
V: TRBV20-1